This T cell receptor (beta chain) was captured by sequencing in a study of T cells in Graves' hyperthyroidism and ophthalmopathy. The CDR3 has 15 amino acids. V was clipped by 3 bases and J by 8 bases; unmatched bases: 9. The germline V gene encodes CDR1 SGHVS and CDR2 FNYEAQ. This clonotype was counted only a few times. TCR beta CDR3 region amplification was performed from RNA transcripts. With the HTBI primer set, the TCR CDR3 went through a first round of RT-PCR. TCRdb used MiXCR to reprocess the multiplex PCR reads, holding one entry per CDR3 protein. Counted here are hundreds of thousands of distinct CDR3 sequences, 38% occurring once; the ten biggest clones make up 8.9%. Exclusion of patients followed from uncontrolled infection, other autoimmune disease, pregnancy or lactation.

The chain uses TRBV7-6 and TRBJ2-2; 7 positions match TRBD1. This sequence originates from a man younger than 30 with Graves' hyperthyroidism. Sequencing was done on a sample of blood. In DNA, the CDR3 is TGTGCCAGCAGCTTCGGACAGGACGTCATGGGGGAGCTGTTTTTT. Translated: CASSFGQDVMGELFF.